What follows describes a single T cell receptor beta chain. This clonotype was counted only a few times. Its recognized antigen is unknown. No base qualities exist here, and no much larger clone lies one base off it. This sample is part of a study of response to subunit inactivated influenza vaccine (dated by TCRdb to the late 2010s). About the investigation overall: Deep quantitative T cell receptor repertoire profiling was used in the study to track responses to a trivalent subunit inactivated influenza vaccine. Results the study describes overall, beyond this receptor: The authors suggested that each seasonal influenza vaccination may recruit only a limited number of new T cells.

To prepare the library, RT-PCR was applied. Sequencing relied on an Illumina HiSeq 2500. Through fastp at Q25 and MiXCR, TCRdb rebuilt clones from the public reads, retaining in-frame beta chains. Rows with one shared CDR3 protein collapse into an entry with the most common genes and DNA. The sample data list 500,000 to 750,000 distinct CDR3 sequences, and approximately 14% of these were observed just once. The ten largest clones add up to approximately 12% of the sample. The sequencing here drew on PBMCs from blood, taken roughly 13 days after vaccination. The clonotype comes from a man aged 45-60 years who received an inactivated influenza vaccine. Donor details come from another sample of the same person, matched by shared clones.

CDR3 region: CASSQPGASGEQYF. The DNA sequence is given as TGTGCCAGCAGTCAACCCGGGGCCTCAGGCGAGCAGTACTTC. In this chain, TRBV12-3 or TRBV12-4 is recombined with TRBJ2-7; the D segment may tentatively be TRBD1 or TRBD2, each giving 5 matched bases. The CDR3 runs 14 amino acids, cysteine and phenylalanine included. Only the CDR3 part of the read is kept: 42 bases, read in frame from the first base. Between the V and J ends, shortened by 5 bases and 6 bases respectively, the junction contains 17 bases.